This T cell receptor beta chain was sequenced in a study of cytomegalovirus exposure and HLA in healthy donors. The PCR employed 60 Vbeta primers together with 13 Jbeta primers. Profiled with immunoSEQ multiplex PCR; TCRdb holds only in-frame clones, not every one. The sample lists 230,000 or so clones, nearly 95% occurring once. This CDR3 contains 11 residues. Trimming took off 2 bases at V and 6 bases at J, with 4 bases between the two ends. CDR1 and CDR2 (germline): KGHSH, LQKENI. The sequence was collected from a girl aged 2-10 years in good health and CMV-seronegative. V is TRBV18 and J is TRBJ1-2; D remains unclear. The sequencing input was PBMCs. The DNA of the CDR3 is TGTGCCAGCTCACCATCTAATGGCTACACCTTC. This encodes CASSPSNGYTF.